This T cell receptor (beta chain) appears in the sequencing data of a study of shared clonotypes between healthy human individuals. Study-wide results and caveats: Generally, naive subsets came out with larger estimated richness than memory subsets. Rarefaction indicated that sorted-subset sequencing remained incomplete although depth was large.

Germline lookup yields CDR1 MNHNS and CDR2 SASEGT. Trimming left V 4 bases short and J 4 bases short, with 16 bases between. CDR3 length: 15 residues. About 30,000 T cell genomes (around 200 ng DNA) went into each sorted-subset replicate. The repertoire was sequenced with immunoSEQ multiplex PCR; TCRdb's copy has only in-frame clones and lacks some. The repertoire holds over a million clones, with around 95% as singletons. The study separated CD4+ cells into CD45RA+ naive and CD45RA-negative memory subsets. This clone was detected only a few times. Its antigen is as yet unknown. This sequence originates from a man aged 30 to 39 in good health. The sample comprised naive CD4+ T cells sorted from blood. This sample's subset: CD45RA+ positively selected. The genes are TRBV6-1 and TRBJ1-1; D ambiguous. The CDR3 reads CASSGQPTGGTEAFF. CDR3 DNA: TGTGCCAGCAGTGGGCAGCCCACCGGAGGCACTGAAGCTTTCTTT.